These 25 T cell receptor beta chains were all obtained from the same sample, sequenced in a study of Graves' ophthalmopathy and Graves' hyperthyroidism. RNA transcripts yielded amplified TCR beta CDR3 regions. First-round RT-PCR used HTBI primers; second-round multiplex PCR followed. TCRdb used MiXCR to reprocess the multiplex PCR reads, holding one entry per CDR3 protein. The table has roughly 600,000 distinct CDR3 sequences, about two fifths seen once. The sample comprised peripheral blood or thyroid tissue (not recorded which). The receptors were sampled from an adult man with Graves' hyperthyroidism.

In this sample, this clonotype turned up many times. The V call is TRBV12-3 or TRBV12-4, the J call TRBJ1-1; possible D gene TRBD1, 6 bases. The CDR3 is 13 amino acids. Trimming took off 5 bases at V and 4 bases at J, with 11 bases between the two ends. For the CDR3, the DNA is TGTGCCAGCAGTCCACAGGGCCTCACTGAAGCTTTCTTT. Translating gives CASSPQGLTEAFF.

This clonotype was counted many times. The J gene is TRBJ1-3, the V gene TRBV9; 8 bases match TRBD1. CDR3 length equals 17 residues. Germline CDR1 and CDR2: SGDLS and YYNGEE. The V segment lost 3 bases and the J segment 4 bases; nucleotides outside the gene matches: 12. The CDR3 DNA reads TGTGCCAGCAGCGCGCAGGGGGCGGCGACGCGCGGAAACACCATATATTTT. Amino acids: CASSAQGAATRGNTIYF.

This clonotype was seen many times. The genes are TRBV10-3 and TRBJ1-5, with 11 bases fitting TRBD1. Germline lookup yields CDR1 ENHRY and CDR2 SYGVKD. With 9 bases clipped from V and 2 bases from J, the junction kept 6 bases outside the gene matches. This CDR3 contains 15 residues. In nucleotides, the CDR3 is TGTGCCATTGGACAGGGGGCAGCGCGCAATCAGCCCCAGCATTTT. Its translation is CAIGQGAARNQPQHF.

Points on this clonotype: A much larger clone differs from this one at a single base, so this may be a read error. V and J are TRBV28 and TRBJ1-5; D not certain. CDR3 length: 13 amino acids. Trimming stripped 2 bases from V and 7 bases from J, with 9 bases between. Germline values: CDR1 MDHEN, CDR2 SYDVKM. The CDR3 coding sequence is TGTGCCAGCAGTTTACAGGAAGCCCAGCCCCAGCATTTT. Its translation is CASSLQEAQPQHF.

This clonotype was recorded at least ten times. CDR3 nucleotide sequence: TGTGCCAGCAGTGAACACAGGGGGCAGGGTCCCCTCCACTTT. This gives the protein CASSEHRGQGPLHF. The genes are TRBV6-1 and TRBJ1-6; 9 nucleotides line up with TRBD1. The CDR3 extends over 14 amino acids. J lost 13 bases, V lost 2 bases, and 6 bases had no gene match. Germline V gene lookup returns CDR1 MNHNS and CDR2 SASEGT.

The chain has TRBV27 and TRBJ1-1; TRBD1 agrees at 7 bases. The CDR3 has 15 residues. The germline V gene has CDR1 MNHEY and CDR2 SMNVEV (reference sequence). V lost 5 bases, J lost 0 bases, and 6 bases stayed unmatched. The CDR3 protein is CASSPTGTLNTEAFF. The CDR3 bases are TGTGCCAGCAGTCCGACAGGGACCTTGAACACTGAAGCTTTCTTT.

The rearrangement uses TRBV7-9 and TRBJ2-7; 10 nucleotides line up with TRBD1. CDR3 length: 15 residues. The V gene's germline CDR1 is SEHNR and CDR2 FQNEAQ (reference sequence). The trim removed 4 bases at V and 3 bases at J, leaving 6 bases unmatched. The CDR3 DNA is TGTGCCAGCAGCTACGGGACAGGGGAACTCTACGAGCAGTACTTC. Residues: CASSYGTGELYEQYF. Full variable domain (outside the CDR3, taken from reference TRBV7-9 and TRBJ2-7): DTGVSQNPRHKITKRGQNVTFRCDPISEHNRLYWYRQTLGQGPEFLTYFQNEAQLEKSRLLSDRFSAERPKGSFSTLEIQRTEQGDSAMYLCASSYGTGELYEQYFGPGTRLTVT.

The gene calls are TRBV7-2 and TRBJ2-7, with D perhaps TRBD1 or TRBD2 (6 bases each). Gene TRBJ2-1 matches the end of the DNA better, so the J call may be wrong. Germline V gives CDR1 SGHTA, CDR2 FQGNSA. The CDR3 extends over 15 amino acids. CDR3 sequence: CASSLGGTLNNEQFF. The CDR3 coding sequence is TGTGCCAGCAGCCTTGGCGGGACACTCAACAATGAGCAGTTCTTC.

This clonotype has a count of ten or more. The V call is TRBV24-1, the J call TRBJ2-5, with 10 positions matching TRBD2. The CDR3 consists of 17 residues. V trimming: 1 base; J trimming: 3 bases; junction bases outside the gene matches: 7. CDR1 is KGHDR, CDR2 SFDVKD, per germline. CDR3 sequence: CATSDFVRTSGKETQYF. In DNA form, the CDR3 reads TGTGCCACCAGTGATTTCGTCCGGACTAGCGGAAAAGAGACCCAGTACTTC.

Of note for this clonotype: A read error may explain this, as a much larger clone is one base away. The chain carries TRBV5-6 and TRBJ2-7, with a tentative D call TRBD2 (5 bases). Per the germline V gene, CDR1 is SGHDT and CDR2 is YYEEEE. This CDR3 has 11 residues. CDR3 coding DNA: TGTGCCAGCAACTTGGAGGCTAAGCAGTACTTC. It yields the protein CASNLEAKQYF.

This clonotype was picked up a small number of times. The chain has TRBV29-1 and TRBJ2-3; D might be TRBD2 (5 bases). The CDR3 extends over 12 amino acids. Germline V lookup: CDR1 SQVTM, CDR2 ANQGSEA. V lost 4 bases, J lost 4 bases, and 9 bases lay in between. The CDR3 sequence is CSVATRADTQYF. The CDR3 DNA follows: TGCAGCGTTGCAACGCGGGCAGATACGCAGTATTTT.

The chain has TRBV24-1 and TRBJ1-2; 9 bases are shared with TRBD1. Trimming at V came to 4 bases and at J to 4 bases, leaving 6 bases not matched to a gene. The germline V gene has CDR1 KGHDR and CDR2 SFDVKD. The CDR3 runs 15 residues. In DNA form, the CDR3 reads TGTGCCACCAGTGACGCCACAGGGGGCGGCTATGGCTACACCTTC. The encoded protein is CATSDATGGGYGYTF.

The chain is built from TRBV19 and TRBJ1-5, with 12 bases lining up with TRBD1. J lost 2 bases, V lost 9 bases, and 11 bases had no gene match. The CDR3 has 17 residues. Germline V gives CDR1 LNHDA, CDR2 SQIVND (reference sequence). The CDR3 coding sequence is TGTGCCAGCGGGACAGGGGGCGCCCCGGTGGGCAATCAGCCCCAGCATTTT. Translated: CASGTGGAPVGNQPQHF.

In its sample, this clonotype was seen a few times. The chain uses TRBV19 and TRBJ1-2; possibly TRBD1 for D (5 bases). The CDR3 has 17 amino acids. The V and J ends lost 4 bases and 6 bases respectively, with 24 bases between them. Germline V gene lookup returns CDR1 LNHDA and CDR2 SQIVND (reference sequence). The CDR3 nucleotides are TGTGCCAGTAGTAGAGGGACGCTCGAGGGGTTAAGCGATGGCTACACCTTC. This codes for CASSRGTLEGLSDGYTF.

This clonotype was seen a handful of times. The rearrangement uses TRBV3-1 and TRBJ2-5; 8 bases map to TRBD2. The CDR3 consists of 16 residues. From germline, CDR1 is LGHDT and CDR2 YNNKEL (reference sequence). The J segment lost 2 bases and the V segment lost 4 bases, leaving 9 bases of the junction unmatched. In DNA form, the CDR3 reads TGTGCCAGCAGCCCCCCGGGACTAGTGGGGCAAGAGACCCAGTACTTC. This codes for CASSPPGLVGQETQYF.

The chain recombines TRBV29-1 with TRBJ1-2; 12 positions agree with TRBD1. Germline CDR1 is SQVTM and CDR2 is ANQGSEA. V lost 7 bases to trimming and J lost 4 bases; unmatched junction nucleotides: 10. The CDR3 length is 15 residues. For the CDR3, the DNA is TGCAGCGGACTACCGGGACAGGGGGCGGTCTATGGCTACACCTTC. This encodes CSGLPGQGAVYGYTF.

This clonotype was seen once. This chain links TRBV6-1 with TRBJ1-4, with D possibly TRBD1 on 6 matching bases. This CDR3 is built from 15 residues. Trimming took 6 bases from V and 5 from J, leaving 16 bases between them. CDR1 and CDR2 from the germline V gene are MNHNS and SASEGT. The CDR3 region has the DNA TGTGCCAGCAGACCCCGGACAGTTAGAAATGAAAAACTGTTTTTT. As protein: CASRPRTVRNEKLFF.

The sample holds many counts of this clonotype. V gene TRBV2 combines with J gene TRBJ2-2, with D perhaps matching TRBD1 (6 bases). Trimming stripped 6 bases from V and 0 bases from J, with 11 bases between. This CDR3 contains 15 residues. Germline CDR1 SNHLY, CDR2 FYNNEI. The CDR3 DNA is TGTGCCAGCAGCCCGACAGGAGCGAACACCGGGGAGCTGTTTTTT. It encodes CASSPTGANTGELFF.

This clonotype occurred a few times. V usage is TRBV6-5 and J usage is TRBJ2-7; 8 bases align to TRBD1. Germline lookup yields CDR1 MNHEY and CDR2 SVGAGI. The CDR3 has 17 amino acids. With 0 bases clipped from V and 3 bases from J, the junction kept 10 bases outside the gene matches. Here the CDR3 DNA reads TGTGCCAGCAGTTACTCTGTCGGGGCAGGGGGCTTCTACGAGCAGTACTTC. Encoded protein: CASSYSVGAGGFYEQYF.

V usage is TRBV6-5 and J usage is TRBJ2-7; TRBD1 is a possible D gene (7 bases). CDR1 and CDR2 from the germline V gene are MNHEY and SVGAGI. V was clipped by 2 bases and J by 3 bases, with 20 bases between them. The CDR3 runs to 17 residues. Written as DNA, the CDR3 is TGTGCCAGCAGTTACGCTCGGCGGGGAGGACAGGTCTACGAGCAGTACTTC. Amino acid sequence: CASSYARRGGQVYEQYF.

This clonotype has a count of ten or more. The V call is TRBV20-1, the J call TRBJ1-2, with D possibly TRBD1 on 5 matching bases. Germline values: CDR1 DFQATT, CDR2 SNEGSKA (reference sequence). This CDR3 is built from 15 residues. V lost 1 base, J lost 0 bases, and 12 bases lay in between. Here the CDR3 DNA reads TGCAGTGCTAGAGGGGGGTTTCTAGCTAACTATGGCTACACCTTC. Encoded protein: CSARGGFLANYGYTF.

This clonotype turned up a few times. The chain carries TRBV18 and TRBJ2-7; possibly TRBD2 for D (6 bases). Germline CDR1 and CDR2: KGHSH and LQKENI. This CDR3 is built from 13 residues. V was clipped by 3 bases and J by 7 bases, with 13 bases between them. CDR3 loop: CASSPKGSGEQYF. CDR3 bases: TGTGCCAGCTCACCTAAGGGGAGCGGGGAGCAGTACTTC.

Notes on this clonotype: One base away lies a much larger clone, so this may be a sequencing read error. The chain employs TRBV7-9 and TRBJ1-1, with 8 positions matching TRBD1. Per germline, CDR1 SEHNR and CDR2 FQNEAQ (reference sequence). This CDR3 comprises 15 residues. The CDR3 is CASSSFDRGDTEASF. CDR3 DNA: TGTGCCAGCAGCTCATTCGACAGGGGAGACACTGAAGCTTCCTTT.

The CDR3 DNA is TGTGCCATCAGCGGTGGGACAGGGGGTATGGGCAATCAGCCCCAGCATTTT. This sequence encodes CAISGGTGGMGNQPQHF. The V call is TRBV10-3, the J call TRBJ1-5, with TRBD1 matching 11 bases. After removal of 6 bases from V and 2 bases from J, the junction contained 9 bases not matched to a gene. Germline V gene lookup returns CDR1 ENHRY and CDR2 SYGVKD. The CDR3 is 17 residues long.

This clonotype was observed many times. J is TRBJ2-7 and V is TRBV27, with 9 positions matching TRBD1. The CDR3 is 12 amino acids. The J segment lost 3 bases and the V segment lost 8 bases, leaving 2 bases of the junction unmatched. In germline, CDR1 is MNHEY, CDR2 SMNVEV (reference sequence). CDR3 coding DNA: TGTGCCAGCCAGGGACAGGGCTACGAGCAGTACTTC. This sequence encodes CASQGQGYEQYF.